A selection of T cell receptor beta chains follows, all from one sample in a study of metastatic and nonmetastatic thyroid tumors. From the PCR reads, TCRdb re-called clones with MiXCR. Found here are 11,000 to 15,000 clones, roughly 25% of them singletons; the top ten hold roughly 11%. The sequencing input was tumor tissue. All receptors derive from a female donor with papillary thyroid cancer or a benign thyroid nodule (not recorded which). Some clones in this sample may be carry-over from other donors' samples. CDR3s include the opening cysteine and the closing phenylalanine or tryptophan. D genes are given only for firm matches. For some rows the clone size is stated as once, few or many, or as a class when expanded; others skip it.

J gene | clone size | V gene | D gene | CDR3 DNA | CDR3 protein
TRBJ1-5 | medium-sized | TRBV28 | TRBD1 | TGTGCCAGCAGAAGGGACAGGGTCGGTCAGCCCCAGCATTTT | CASRRDRVGQPQHF
TRBJ2-7 | NA | TRBV7-2 | TRBD2 | TGTGCTCCGGGGGGTAGCTGCCTAACCTACGAGCAGTACTTC | CAPGGSCLTYEQYF
TRBJ1-5 | medium-sized | TRBV19 | TRBD1 | TGTGCCAGTAGTATATTCCCCCCGGGACAGAAGAATCAGCCCCAGCATTTT | CASSIFPPGQKNQPQHF
TRBJ2-4 | many | TRBV3-1 | NA | TGTGCCAGCAGCCAAGCGGGCATTCAGTACTTC | CASSQAGIQYF
TRBJ1-2 | few | TRBV27 | NA | TGTGCCAGCAGCCAGGGAAATAGTTGGGCGTATGGCTACACCTTC | CASSQGNSWAYGYTF
TRBJ1-5 | NA | TRBV7-2 | NA | TGTGCCAGCAGCTTACGAACAGCCCAAAATCAGCCCCAGCATTTT | CASSLRTAQNQPQHF
TRBJ2-1 | medium-sized | TRBV12-3/TRBV12-4 | NA | TGTGCCAGCGGGGACGGCAGCAATGAGCAGTTCTTC | CASGDGSNEQFF
TRBJ2-1 | medium-sized | TRBV6-1 | TRBD2 | TGTGCCAGCAGTGCTAGCGGTAGCTCCTACAATGAGCAGTTCTTC | CASSASGSSYNEQFF
TRBJ2-5 | many | TRBV5-5 | NA | TGTGCCAGCAGCTTGGTCGCGGTGCAAGAGACCCAGTACTTC | CASSLVAVQETQYF
TRBJ2-1 | NA | TRBV7-2 | NA | TGTGCCAGCAGCCTTAGCGGCGACAATGAGCAGTTCTTC | CASSLSGDNEQFF
TRBJ1-1 | NA | TRBV30 | NA | TGTGCCTGGAGTTCACCCACTGAAGCTTTCTTT | CAWSSPTEAFF
TRBJ2-1 | NA | TRBV19 | NA | TGTGCCAGCGTACCTAGCTCAGGAAGACACAATGAGCAGTTCTTC | CASVPSSGRHNEQFF
TRBJ1-3 | few | TRBV28 | TRBD1 | TGTGCCAGCAGACAGGGGGCGCCTGGAAACACCATATATTTT | CASRQGAPGNTIYF
TRBJ1-4 | many | TRBV10-3 | NA | TGTGCCATCAGTGAGGAGTACAGTTCCAATGAAAAACTGTTTTTT | CAISEEYSSNEKLFF
TRBJ2-7 | NA | TRBV6-1 | NA | TGTGCCAGCAGCGCCTCAGTGTCAGAGTCCTACGAGCAGTACTTC | CASSASVSESYEQYF
TRBJ2-6 | NA | TRBV9 | NA | TGTGCCAGCAGCGCCGGGGGAGCTTACGGGGCCAACGTCCTGACTTTC | CASSAGGAYGANVLTF
TRBJ1-5 | many | TRBV9 | NA | TGTGCCAGCAGCGTAGGGGCAGATGTGCAGCCCCAGCATTTT | CASSVGADVQPQHF
TRBJ1-2 | once | TRBV11-2 | TRBD1 | TGTGCCAGCAGCTCCCCCGGGACAGGGGCCCGAGCTAACTATGGCTACACCTTC | CASSSPGTGARANYGYTF
TRBJ2-6 | NA | TRBV28 | NA | TGTGCCAGCAGTCTCTTCCCTGGGGCCAACGTCCTGACTTTC | CASSLFPGANVLTF
TRBJ1-1 | large | TRBV6-5 | NA | TGTGCCAGCAGTTACATGAGGAACACTGAAGCTTTCTTT | CASSYMRNTEAFF
TRBJ2-1 | medium-sized | TRBV9 | TRBD2 | TGTGCCAGCAGCGTTGGCGGGAGGGATAATGAGCAGTTCTTC | CASSVGGRDNEQFF
TRBJ2-3 | few | TRBV27 | NA | TGTGCCAGCAGTGCTCAAACAGATACGCAGTATTTT | CASSAQTDTQYF
TRBJ1-2 | medium-sized | TRBV5-6 | TRBD1 | TGTGCCAGCAGCTACCCCTGGGCAGGGGGAAGATCCTATGGCTACACCTTC | CASSYPWAGGRSYGYTF
TRBJ2-6 | few | TRBV28 | NA | TGTTCCATCAGTTTCGGCGACTCTTGGGCCAACGTCCTGACTTTC | CSISFGDSWANVLTF